The rows below give T cell receptor beta chains drawn from one sample of a study of breast tumors, draining lymph nodes, adjacent tissues. TCRdb re-derived calls from the multiplex PCR reads in MiXCR, one entry per CDR3 protein. The sample comprises more than 80,000 distinct CDR3 sequences, less than 40% of which are singletons, and approximately 5.3% rests with the top ten. Material for sequencing was axillary lymph node tissue. Every receptor here comes from a female donor with breast cancer. Some clones in this sample may be carry-over from other donors' samples. The CDR3 runs from the conserved cysteine through the conserved F or W. A D gene is named only where the DNA matches it firmly. Clone size is stated in some rows and not others, as once, few, many or a class when expanded.

d_call clone_size j_call v_call cdr3_nt cdr3_aa
- many TRBJ2-6 TRBV19 TGTGCCAGTAATGCAGGTACCTCTGGGGCCAACGTCCTGACTTTC CASNAGTSGANVLTF
- many TRBJ1-2 TRBV24-1 TGTGCCACCAGTGATACAGGGAAGGAAGGCTACACCTTC CATSDTGKEGYTF
- - TRBJ1-1 TRBV24-1 TGTGCCACCAGTGACCCCTCTAAAGGAAGTTGCACTGAAGCTTTCTTT CATSDPSKGSCTEAFF
TRBD2 many TRBJ2-1 TRBV20-1 TGCAGTGCTAATGCGGGAGGGGGCTACAATGAGCAGTTCTTC CSANAGGGYNEQFF
- many TRBJ2-7 TRBV5-6 TGTGCCAGCAGTCTCGACAGACCCTACGAGCAGTACTTC CASSLDRPYEQYF
- many TRBJ2-2 TRBV9 TGTGCCAGCAGCGTAGACTACAGTTCGAACACCGGGGAGCTGTTTTTT CASSVDYSSNTGELFF
- - TRBJ1-2 TRBV7-2 TGTGCCAGCAGCTTAGTAGACAGACGCGGCTACACCTTC CASSLVDRRGYTF
- many TRBJ2-5 TRBV7-2 TGTGCCAGCAGCTTAGCAGCGTCCCAAGAGACCCAGTACTTC CASSLAASQETQYF
TRBD1 many TRBJ2-7 TRBV20-1 TGCAGTGCTAGTGGGACAGGGGGCGCTCACGAGCAGTACTTC CSASGTGGAHEQYF
- many TRBJ2-7 TRBV4-2 TGTGCCAGCAGCCAAGTTGGGAGCTACGAGCAGTACTTC CASSQVGSYEQYF
TRBD2 - TRBJ2-5 TRBV7-2 TGTGCCAGCAGCTTAGGGGGGACTAGCGGGCCCGAGACCCAGTACTTC CASSLGGTSGPETQYF
TRBD1 many TRBJ1-5 TRBV28 TGTGCCAGCGGGGGGGACAGGGGGTGGCAGCCCCAGCATTTT CASGGDRGWQPQHF
- - TRBJ2-2 TRBV5-1 - CASSPFPRGSGTPGSCFF
- many TRBJ1-2 TRBV5-6 TGTGCCAGCAGCTCACACCCTATAGACAGTCGCTATGGCTACACCTTC CASSSHPIDSRYGYTF
- many TRBJ2-1 TRBV4-1 TGCGCCAGCAGCCCCCAGGTCCTCTCCTACAATGAGCAGTTCTTC CASSPQVLSYNEQFF
- many TRBJ1-2 TRBV6-5 TGTGCCAGCAGTTACTCTGGAGGAAGTCACTATGGCTACACCTTC CASSYSGGSHYGYTF
- many TRBJ2-1 TRBV5-1 TGCGCCAGCAGCTTGGTGGTTGGGCCATTAAACTCCTACAATGAGCAGTTCTTC CASSLVVGPLNSYNEQFF
- - TRBJ2-3 TRBV7-9 TGTGCCAGCGCCGAGGGATTCGGTGCTAGTGGTTTGGTACCCTTTAGCGACGCAGATACGCAGTATTTT CASAEGFGASGLVPFSDADTQYF
TRBD2 many TRBJ2-2 TRBV20-1 TGCAGTGCTAGAGATCTTCGGGGGGGAGGCGGGGAGCTGTTTTTT CSARDLRGGGGELFF
- - TRBJ1-1 TRBV18 TGTGCCAGCTCACCGCGGGAAGAGTTTGAAGCTTTCTTT CASSPREEFEAFF
TRBD2 few TRBJ2-7 TRBV15 TGTGCCACCAGCAGAATGGGGACTAGCGGGAGTTCCTACGAGCAGTACTTC CATSRMGTSGSSYEQYF
TRBD1 few TRBJ1-2 TRBV9 TGTGCCAGCAGCGGAGGGACAGAAAACTATGGCTACACCTTC CASSGGTENYGYTF
- once TRBJ1-4 TRBV2 TGTGCCAGCAGGGGAACAGAAAGTCCAACTAATGAAAAACTGTTTTTT CASRGTESPTNEKLFF
TRBD2 - TRBJ2-1 TRBV27 TGTGCCAGCAGTTACGGACTAGCGGGGAACTACAATGAGCAGTTCTTC CASSYGLAGNYNEQFF
- many TRBJ2-5 TRBV18 TGTGCCAGCTCACTAGGGGTCCCGGGGAATCAAGAGACCCAGTACTTC CASSLGVPGNQETQYF
TRBD2 - TRBJ2-7 TRBV20-1 TGTAGTGCCTACACTAGCGGGAGGGCCGCGCAGTACTTC CSAYTSGRAAQYF
- - TRBJ1-5 TRBV19 TGTGCCAGTAGTATGAGTCGGCCTGAGAGCCCCCAACATTTT CASSMSRPESPQHF
TRBD2 many TRBJ2-7 TRBV6-6 TGTGCCAGCAGTTACCTTCAGACTAGCATGGGATACGAGCAGTACTTC CASSYLQTSMGYEQYF
- - TRBJ2-1 TRBV12-3/TRBV12-4 TGTGCCAGCAGTTTAGGGGTCAGGGCCAGCGAGCAGTTCTTC CASSLGVRASEQFF
TRBD1 many TRBJ1-2 TRBV6-5 TGTGCCAGCAGTCACTCCTTAGGGACAGGGACAGGCTACACCTTC CASSHSLGTGTGYTF
- many TRBJ1-2 TRBV6-2/TRBV6-3 TGTGCCAGCAGTTACCCCGGCTATGGCTACACCTTC CASSYPGYGYTF
- many TRBJ1-5 TRBV7-2 TGTGCCAGCAGCTTGGGACGGAGCAATCAGCCCCAGCATTTT CASSLGRSNQPQHF
TRBD2 - TRBJ2-5 TRBV6-5 TGTGCCAGCAGCCAAATTGGACTAGCGGTTAAAGAGACCCAGTACTTC CASSQIGLAVKETQYF
- many TRBJ1-5 TRBV2 TGTGCCAGCAGTGGATCCAGGGCCGACAATCAGCCCCAGCATTTT CASSGSRADNQPQHF
TRBD2 many TRBJ2-1 TRBV19 TGTGCCAGTAGTATTCCTCTAGCGGGAGGGCTCAATGAGCAGTTCTTC CASSIPLAGGLNEQFF
- - TRBJ1-1 TRBV11-2 TGTGCCAGCAGAGGACTGAACACTGAAGCTTTCTTT CASRGLNTEAFF
TRBD1 many TRBJ1-2 TRBV5-8 TGTGCCAGCAGCAGCCGCGCCGGGACAGGCTATGGCTACACCTTC CASSSRAGTGYGYTF
- - TRBJ2-4 TRBV6-2/TRBV6-3 TGTGCCAGCAGTCCTCCCACAGGTCACCCACGATTCTTC CASSPPTGHPRFF
- many TRBJ1-2 TRBV6-2/TRBV6-3 TGTGCCAGCAGTTACCCAGGACGATCCGAGTATGGCTACACCTTC CASSYPGRSEYGYTF
TRBD2 - TRBJ2-7 TRBV7-2 TGTGCCAGCAGCTACCGAGCGGGAGACCACGAGCAGTACTTC CASSYRAGDHEQYF
TRBD1 many TRBJ2-7 TRBV7-9 TGTGCCAGCAGCCTTAAGTCCGGGACAGCCTCCTACGAGCAGTACTTC CASSLKSGTASYEQYF
TRBD2 - TRBJ2-1 TRBV7-2 TGTGCCAGCAGCCTACCCAGCGGGAGAAGTAATGAGCGGTTCTTC CASSLPSGRSNERFF
TRBD1 - TRBJ2-2 TRBV5-1 TGCGCCAGCAGCTATGAGACAGGGGGTAGCAGGGGGAACACCGGGGAGCTGTTTTTT CASSYETGGSRGNTGELFF
TRBD2 - TRBJ2-7 TRBV6-5 TGTGCCAGCAGTCTAACGGGCGGGAGGGCCTACGAGCAGTACTTC CASSLTGGRAYEQYF
- - TRBJ2-1 TRBV29-1 TGCAGCGTACCTGTACAGGTTCTCTCCTACAATGAGCAGTTCTTC CSVPVQVLSYNEQFF
TRBD2 many TRBJ2-5 TRBV9 TGTGCCAGCAGCGTACTAGCGGGGGCCTCCGGAGAGACCCAGTACTTC CASSVLAGASGETQYF
- many TRBJ1-2 TRBV10-3 TGTGCCATCAGTGAGAGGAGGGTCCGGAGCTATGGCTACACCTTC CAISERRVRSYGYTF
- - TRBJ2-5 TRBV7-6 TGTGCCAGCAGCTTTACTCCAGGGGTTAGCAATCAGCCCCAGTACTTC CASSFTPGVSNQPQYF
TRBD2 many TRBJ2-5 TRBV20-1 TGCAGTGCCCTATCGGCGGGGGGGCAGTACCAAGAGACCCAGTACTTC CSALSAGGQYQETQYF
- many TRBJ2-1 TRBV11-2 TGTGCCAGCAGCCGTTTTGGAGGTTACAATGAGCAGTTCTTC CASSRFGGYNEQFF
- - TRBJ1-2 TRBV7-7 TGTGCTAGCATCGGGGCAGGTTATGGCTACACCTTC CASIGAGYGYTF
TRBD1 many TRBJ1-2 TRBV14 TGTGCCAGCAGCCAAGGCGGGACAGGGATAACTACTAACTATGGCTACACCTTC CASSQGGTGITTNYGYTF
TRBD1 many TRBJ2-7 TRBV24-1 TGTGCCACCAGTGACACCGGGACAGGGGGGTACTACGAGCAGTACTTC CATSDTGTGGYYEQYF
TRBD1 many TRBJ2-3 TRBV29-1 TGCAGCGTCGGTGGTGGGGACAGGGCCACAGATACGCAGTATTTT CSVGGGDRATDTQYF
- many TRBJ2-5 TRBV4-3 TGCGCCAGCAGCGTCGGGGTTAGCGGCGCGTTCCAGTACTTC CASSVGVSGAFQYF
- many TRBJ2-5 TRBV20-1 TGCAGTGCTACTAAAACTAGCTTTCGCGAGACCCAGTACTTC CSATKTSFRETQYF
- many TRBJ2-1 TRBV20-1 TGCAGTGCTAGAAGCCAGGTGGGGGACTCCTACAATGAGCAGTTCTTC CSARSQVGDSYNEQFF
- many TRBJ2-7 TRBV4-1 TGCGCCAGCAGCCAAGTGGGAAGCCATTGGGGCTACGAGCAGTACTTC CASSQVGSHWGYEQYF
- - TRBJ1-5 TRBV7-9 TGTGCCAGCAGCTTAGGAGACATTAGCAATCAGCCCCAGCATTTT CASSLGDISNQPQHF